The clone carrying this T cell receptor (beta chain) was counted ten times or more. Using immunoSEQ multiplex PCR, the repertoire was profiled, and TCRdb retains in-frame clones only, with some absent. The sample includes 35,000 to 40,000 clones, approximately 90% of them seen just once. The sample belongs to a study of OX40 agonist ivuxolimab in advanced cancers. With V trimmed by 6 bases and J by 4 bases, 4 bases remained unmatched. The CDR3 covers 13 residues. Germline CDR1 is MNHEY and CDR2 is SVGAGI. The source material was CD4+ or CD8+ T cells sorted from blood, sampled in a trial of the OX40 agonist ivuxolimab. This chain connects TRBV6-5 to TRBJ2-7; TRBD1 matches at 9 bases. This sequence originates from an adult with an advanced solid tumor such as melanoma, head and neck, liver or kidney cancer. CDR3 region: CASSRGQGYEQYF. The DNA of the CDR3 is TGTGCCAGCAGCCGAGGACAGGGGTACGAGCAGTACTTC.